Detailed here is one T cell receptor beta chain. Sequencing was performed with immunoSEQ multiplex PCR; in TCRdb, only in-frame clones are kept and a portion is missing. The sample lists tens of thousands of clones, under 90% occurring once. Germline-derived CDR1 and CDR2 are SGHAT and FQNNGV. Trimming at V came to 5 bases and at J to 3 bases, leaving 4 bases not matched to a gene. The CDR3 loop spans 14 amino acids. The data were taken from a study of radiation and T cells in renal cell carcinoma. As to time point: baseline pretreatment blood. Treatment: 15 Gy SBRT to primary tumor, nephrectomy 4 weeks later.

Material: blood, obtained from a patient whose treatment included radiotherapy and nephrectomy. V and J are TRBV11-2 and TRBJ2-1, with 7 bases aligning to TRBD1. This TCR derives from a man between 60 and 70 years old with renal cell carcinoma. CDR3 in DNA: TGTGCCAGCAGCCTCCGGGACAGCTACAATGAGCAGTTCTTC. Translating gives CASSLRDSYNEQFF.